This T cell receptor (beta chain) derives from a study of cytomegalovirus exposure and HLA in healthy donors. PCR involved 60 Vbeta and 13 Jbeta primers. TCRdb's copy holds only in-frame clones and misses some; the assay was immunoSEQ multiplex PCR. The sample's table shows around 140,000 clones. Germline V CDR1 and CDR2: LNHDA, SQIVND (reference sequence). Trimming cost V 2 bases and J 1 base, with 12 bases left between them. The length of the CDR3 is 15 residues. The sample consisted of PBMCs. The sequence derives from a man younger than 35 in good health and CMV-seronegative. This chain connects TRBV19 to TRBJ2-7; a possible D gene is TRBD1 (6 bases). The CDR3 protein is CASSIYRTDSYEQYF. CDR3 in DNA: TGTGCCAGTAGTATATACCGGACAGATTCCTACGAGCAGTACTTC.